This record looks at one T cell receptor beta chain sequence and its context. This specimen belongs to a study of blood T cell repertoires in COVID-19. Study at large: Researchers got acute and convalescent COVID-19 samples from the United States, Italy and Spain. The cDNA or gDNA used as material had been derived from T cells, B-cell-depleted T cells, or PBMCs.

Only in-frame clones appear in the TCRdb table, and some are missing; sequencing was by immunoSEQ multiplex PCR. This table has 150,000 to 200,000 clones, around 85% appearing once. Looked up from germline, CDR1 is SGHVS and CDR2 is FQNEAQ. The CDR3 has 14 residues. V lost 5 bases, J lost 9 bases, and 5 bases stayed unmatched. The sequence derives from a woman in her sixties with COVID-19, enrolled during active disease. What was sequenced was peripheral blood. V and J are TRBV7-8 and TRBJ1-3, with 12 bases that match TRBD1. CDR3 sequence (DNA): TGTGCCAGCAGCACGGGACAGGGGGCAATCACCATATATTTT. This codes for CASSTGQGAITIYF.